This TCR beta chain was recorded in a study of shared clonotypes between healthy human individuals. Overall study: Researchers assigned three CD4 naive, three CD4 memory, two CD8 naive and one CD8 memory plate to each donor.

Donors were healthy HIV-negative adults without recent acute infections or vaccinations. Assay used: immunoSEQ multiplex PCR; TCRdb lists only in-frame clones, some missing. The sample gives some 350,000 clones, approximately 79% of which show up once; 10% is in the top ten. Between the trimmed V and J ends, which lost 5 bases and 5 bases, there was a span of 14 bases. CDR1 is SGHNT and CDR2 is YENEEA in the germline V gene. This CDR3 region has 14 residues. Sequencing was performed on memory CD4+ T cells sorted from blood. The subset: CD45RA-negative fraction. The source is a man aged 25 to 40 in good health. This chain joins TRBV11-3 and TRBJ2-3, with D perhaps TRBD2 (6 bases). The CDR3 bases are TGTGCCAGCAGCCCTGGCGGGGTTGGAGATACGCAGTATTTT. Translating it yields CASSPGGVGDTQYF. Complete variable domain (other parts from reference TRBV11-3 and TRBJ2-3): EAGVVQSPRYKIIEKKQPVAFWCNPISGHNTLYWYLQNLGQGPELLIRYENEEAVDDSQLPKDRFSAERLKGVDSTLKIQPAELGDSAVYLCASSPGGVGDTQYFGPGTRLTVL.